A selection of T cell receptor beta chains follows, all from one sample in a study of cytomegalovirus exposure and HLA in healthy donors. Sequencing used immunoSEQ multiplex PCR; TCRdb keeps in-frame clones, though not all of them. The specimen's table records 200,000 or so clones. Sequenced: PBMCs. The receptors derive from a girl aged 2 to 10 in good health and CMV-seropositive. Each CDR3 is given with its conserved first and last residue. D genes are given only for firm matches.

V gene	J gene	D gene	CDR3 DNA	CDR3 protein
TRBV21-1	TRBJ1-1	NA	TGTGCCAGCAGCAACGGGTATCAAAGTTGGAGGACTGAAGCTTTCTTT	CASSNGYQSWRTEAFF
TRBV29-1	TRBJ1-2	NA	TGCAGCGTTGGCGATACCGGGGTACCGGATGGCTACACCTTC	CSVGDTGVPDGYTF
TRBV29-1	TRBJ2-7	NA	TGCAGCGTGGGGGGTTTAGGGGGGGTCAACTCCTACGAGCAGTACTTC	CSVGGLGGVNSYEQYF
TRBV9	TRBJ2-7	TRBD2	TGTGCCACGGGCCCTCTGGGTAGCGGGAGAAGGCAGTACTTC	CATGPLGSGRRQYF
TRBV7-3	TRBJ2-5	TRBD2	TGTGCCAGCAGCTTGGGGGGGACGGGAGGAGAGACCCAGTACTTC	CASSLGGTGGETQYF
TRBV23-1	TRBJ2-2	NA	TGCGCCAGCACCGAAAAGGGGCAGAAGAACACCGGGGAGCTGTTTTTT	CASTEKGQKNTGELFF
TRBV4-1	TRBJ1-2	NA	TGCGCCAGCAGCCACCACGCGGCGACAGTGACCTATGGCTACACCTTC	CASSHHAATVTYGYTF
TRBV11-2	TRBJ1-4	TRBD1	TGTGCCAGCAGCCGAGGACAGGGTAGTGAAAAACTGTTTTTT	CASSRGQGSEKLFF
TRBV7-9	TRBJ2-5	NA	TGTGCCAGCAGCCCAGACCGGGGTCAAGAGACCCAGTACTTC	CASSPDRGQETQYF
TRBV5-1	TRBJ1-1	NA	TGCGCCAGCAGTTTTGACAGGCTAAGAACTGAAGCTTTCTTT	CASSFDRLRTEAFF
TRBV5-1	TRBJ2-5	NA	TGCGCCAGCAGCTTGCTGCAACTGACAGAAGAGACCCAGTACTTC	CASSLLQLTEETQYF
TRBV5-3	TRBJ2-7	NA	TGTGCCAGAAGCGCCGGTCACCCAAGCTCCTACGAGCAGTACTTC	CARSAGHPSSYEQYF
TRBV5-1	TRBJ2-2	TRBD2	TGCGCCAGCAGCTTTGCCTTTCCTCCTCCAACCGGGACTACAAACACCGGGGAGCTGTTTTTT	CASSFAFPPPTGTTNTGELFF
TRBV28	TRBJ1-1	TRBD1	TGTGCCAGCAGTTTCGGGGACAGGGTGAACACTGAAGCTTTCTTT	CASSFGDRVNTEAFF
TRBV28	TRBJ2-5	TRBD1	TGTGCCAGCGATGACAGGGGAGAAGAGACCCAGTACTTC	CASDDRGEETQYF
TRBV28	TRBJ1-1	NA	TGTGCCAGCAGGTCTCCAGGGGCGATCACTGAAGCTTTCTTT	CASRSPGAITEAFF
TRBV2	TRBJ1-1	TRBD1	TGTGCCAGCGGACAGGGAAGTAGGACTGAAGCTTTCTTT	CASGQGSRTEAFF
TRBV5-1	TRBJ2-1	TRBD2	TGCGCCAGCAGCGGCACCGGGACTAGCGGCCGCAATGAGCAGTTCTTC	CASSGTGTSGRNEQFF
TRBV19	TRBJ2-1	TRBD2	TGTGCCAGTAGTATCAAATGGAGCGGGAGGTCTTACAATGAGCAGTTCTTC	CASSIKWSGRSYNEQFF
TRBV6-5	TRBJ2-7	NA	TGTGCCAGCAGCCCCCCCGACACCTCCTACGAGCAGTACTTC	CASSPPDTSYEQYF
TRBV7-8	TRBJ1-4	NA	TGTGCCAGCAGCGCCGGTTTAGTACGAGGCTCAACTAATGAAAAACTGTTTTTT	CASSAGLVRGSTNEKLFF
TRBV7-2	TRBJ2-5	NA	TGTGCCAGCAGCTACAACCGGGCCCGGGGGGAGACCCAGTACTTC	CASSYNRARGETQYF
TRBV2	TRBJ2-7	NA	TGTGCCAGCAGTGCTGACAGCTACGAGCAGTACTTC	CASSADSYEQYF
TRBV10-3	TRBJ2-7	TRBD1	TGTGCCATCAGTGGAGGAGAAGGACAGGTGGGATCCTACGAGCAGTACTTC	CAISGGEGQVGSYEQYF
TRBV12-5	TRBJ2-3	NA	TGTGCTAGTGGGGGCGGGAGCACAGATACGCAGTATTTT	CASGGGSTDTQYF
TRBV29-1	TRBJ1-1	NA	TGCAGCGGCTCATTGGACAGCTGGAACACTGAAGCTTTCTTT	CSGSLDSWNTEAFF